This is a list of T cell receptor beta chains from one sample in a study of blood T cell repertoires in COVID-19. Some clones are missing from TCRdb's copy, which holds only in-frame ones; the method was immunoSEQ multiplex PCR. The table lists fewer than 350,000 clones, approximately 91% of them singletons, with 1% in the top ten. The sample comprised PBMCs or T cells enriched from blood (not recorded which). These receptors came from a woman in her thirties who had recovered from COVID-19. CDR3s include the opening cysteine and the closing phenylalanine or tryptophan. D genes are given only for firm matches. Part of the rows lack a size; the others show once, few, many or a class for expanded clones.

J gene,D gene,clone size,V gene,CDR3 protein,CDR3 DNA
TRBJ2-1,-,-,TRBV4-2,CASSQVGLAIGNEQFF,TGTGCCAGCAGCCAAGTCGGTCTAGCTATAGGCAATGAGCAGTTCTTC
TRBJ1-6,TRBD1,-,TRBV9,CASGTGVSPLHF,TGTGCCAGCGGGACAGGGGTCTCACCCCTCCACTTT
TRBJ2-2,TRBD2,-,TRBV27,CASSLSAGGNTGELFF,TGTGCCAGCAGTTTATCGGCGGGGGGGAACACCGGGGAGCTGTTTTTT
TRBJ1-2,-,-,TRBV7-9,CASSFSGRENTF,TGTGCCAGCAGCTTTTCAGGGAGGGAGAACACCTTC
TRBJ2-7,TRBD1,-,TRBV29-1,CSVVRTGGSHRPYEQYF,TGCAGCGTTGTTAGGACAGGGGGCAGCCACCGCCCCTACGAGCAGTACTTC
TRBJ1-6,TRBD1,-,TRBV11-3,CASSNPRTGTGNSPLHF,TGTGCCAGCAGCAACCCCCGCACCGGGACAGGGAATTCACCCCTCCACTTT
TRBJ1-4,-,-,TRBV7-2,CASSLAPNRGEKLFF,TGTGCCAGCAGCTTAGCCCCCAATCGGGGGGAAAAACTGTTTTTT
TRBJ2-1,-,-,TRBV28,CASSFQDSNEQFF,TGTGCCAGCAGTTTCCAGGACAGTAATGAGCAGTTCTTC
TRBJ2-5,TRBD1,-,TRBV5-8,CASSLSGQPGPAQYF,TGTGCCAGCAGCTTGTCGGGACAGCCGGGGCCGGCCCAGTACTTC
TRBJ1-1,-,-,TRBV9,CASSGRGDIGTEAFF,TGTGCCAGCAGCGGACGAGGGGACATCGGCACTGAAGCTTTCTTT
TRBJ1-4,-,-,TRBV30,CAWSAQTAEKLFF,TGTGCCTGGAGTGCCCAGACAGCTGAAAAACTGTTTTTT
TRBJ2-3,-,once,TRBV18,CASSPIDSHTQYF,TGTGCCAGCTCACCGATCGACAGCCATACGCAGTATTTT
TRBJ2-2,TRBD1,-,TRBV5-4,CASSSGRTGYTGELFF,TGTGCCAGCAGCTCAGGCAGGACAGGGTACACCGGGGAGCTGTTTTTT
TRBJ2-5,-,-,TRBV29-1,CSVDSGTQYF,TGCAGCGTTGACTCGGGGACCCAGTACTTC
TRBJ2-5,TRBD1,-,TRBV11-2,CASSPRTGAETQYF,TGTGCCAGCAGCCCTAGGACAGGGGCAGAGACCCAGTACTTC
TRBJ2-2,-,-,TRBV5-1,CASSANSGYTGELFF,TGCGCCAGCAGCGCAAATAGCGGTTATACCGGGGAGCTGTTTTTT
TRBJ1-3,-,-,TRBV11-2,CASSSLRNTIYF,TGTGCCAGCAGCTCCCTTCGAAACACCATATATTTT
TRBJ2-6,-,-,TRBV9,CASSVEPVSSGANVLIF,TGTGCCAGCAGCGTAGAACCTGTTAGCTCTGGGGCCAACGTCCTGATTTTC
TRBJ2-1,TRBD1,once,TRBV9,CASRSGTGLYNEQFF,TGTGCCAGCAGAAGCGGGACAGGGCTGTACAATGAGCAGTTCTTC
TRBJ2-3,TRBD2,-,TRBV27,CASSPRASGGLSTDTQYF,TGTGCCAGCAGTCCCCGGGCTAGCGGGGGCCTGAGCACAGATACGCAGTATTTT
TRBJ1-1,TRBD1,-,TRBV2,CASSFDREGVSGFF,TGTGCCAGCAGTTTCGACAGGGAAGGGGTGAGTGGTTTCTTT
TRBJ2-7,-,-,TRBV14,CASSRRMNYEQYF,TGTGCCAGCAGCCGGAGGATGAACTACGAGCAGTACTTC
TRBJ2-1,-,-,TRBV27,CASRGEREQFF,TGTGCCAGCCGCGGCGAACGCGAGCAGTTCTTC
TRBJ2-1,TRBD2,-,TRBV7-3,CASSLTSGRYRRGNEQFF,TGTGCCAGCAGCTTGACTAGCGGGAGGTATCGGAGGGGAAATGAGCAGTTCTTC
TRBJ1-2,-,-,TRBV27,CASSLNQGTGYTF,TGTGCCAGCAGTTTAAACCAGGGAACTGGCTACACCTTC
TRBJ1-2,TRBD1,-,TRBV10-3,CAISGWTGADNYGYTF,TGTGCCATCAGTGGGTGGACAGGGGCAGATAACTATGGCTACACCTTC
TRBJ2-7,TRBD1,-,TRBV9,CASSQGGSGEQYF,TGTGCCAGCAGCCAAGGGGGCAGTGGAGAGCAGTACTTC
TRBJ2-1,TRBD2,-,TRBV27,CASSLRLAGYANEQFF,TGTGCCAGCAGTTTGCGACTAGCGGGGTATGCGAATGAGCAGTTCTTC
TRBJ2-2,TRBD2,-,TRBV5-1,CASSSGGTNTGELFF,TGCGCCAGCAGCTCGGGGGGGACGAACACCGGGGAGCTGTTTTTT
TRBJ1-5,-,few,TRBV7-2,CASSTLDRNQPQHF,TGTGCCAGCAGCACCTTGGACAGAAATCAGCCCCAGCATTTT
TRBJ2-5,-,-,TRBV7-9,CASSPTGQETQYF,TGTGCCAGCAGCCCGACAGGCCAAGAGACCCAGTACTTC
TRBJ1-1,-,-,TRBV6-1,CASSEQGRGWKSEAFF,TGTGCCAGCAGTGAACAGGGTAGGGGGTGGAAAAGTGAAGCTTTCTTT
TRBJ1-1,-,-,TRBV6-5,CASRPPGQAEAFF,TGTGCCAGCAGACCCCCGGGACAAGCTGAAGCTTTCTTT
TRBJ2-7,TRBD2,once,TRBV5-6,CASSLVRTSVQYF,TGTGCCAGCAGCTTGGTGAGGACTAGTGTGCAGTACTTC
TRBJ2-7,-,-,TRBV27,CASSLSMIRDSYEQYF,TGTGCCAGCAGTTTATCGATGATCAGGGACTCCTACGAGCAGTACTTC
TRBJ1-1,-,-,TRBV2,CASSEVTIFGAGTEAFF,TGTGCCAGCAGTGAAGTCACAATATTTGGGGCGGGGACTGAAGCTTTCTTT
TRBJ1-1,-,-,TRBV2,CASIRRMNTEAFF,TGTGCCAGCATCCGGAGGATGAACACTGAAGCTTTCTTT
TRBJ1-2,-,-,TRBV5-1,CASMDEGVYGYTF,TGCGCCAGCATGGATGAGGGCGTCTATGGCTACACCTTC
TRBJ2-1,TRBD2,-,TRBV18,CASSPLGPGLAVLNEQFF,TGTGCCAGCTCACCGCTGGGACCGGGACTAGCGGTTCTCAATGAGCAGTTCTTC
TRBJ2-2,TRBD1,-,TRBV5-1,CASSLGTGPGELFF,TGCGCCAGCAGCTTAGGGACAGGGCCCGGGGAGCTGTTTTTT
TRBJ2-4,-,-,TRBV3-1/TRBV3-2,CASSQDLLSLSGAKNIQYF,TGTGCCAGCAGCCAAGATCTTTTGTCCTTGTCAGGGGCCAAAAACATTCAGTACTTC
TRBJ1-1,-,-,TRBV7-3,CASSLYSGMNTEAFF,TGTGCCAGCAGCTTATATTCAGGAATGAACACTGAAGCTTTCTTT
TRBJ1-6,-,-,TRBV27,CASSPYQGANSPLHF,TGTGCCAGCAGCCCCTACCAAGGGGCGAATTCACCCCTCCACTTT
TRBJ1-2,TRBD1,-,TRBV27,CASSLGTGFGYTF,TGTGCCAGCAGTTTGGGGACAGGGTTTGGCTACACCTTC
TRBJ1-2,-,-,TRBV27,CASSLSGGPRSLIYGYTF,TGTGCCAGCAGTTTATCGGGCGGGCCCCGGTCCCTAATATATGGCTACACCTTC
TRBJ1-1,TRBD1,few,TRBV10-2,CASWGRDRGGPNTEAFF,TGCGCCAGCTGGGGCCGGGACAGGGGAGGCCCGAACACTGAAGCTTTCTTT
TRBJ1-2,-,-,TRBV7-2,CASSLSRSVGYTF,TGTGCCAGCAGCTTGTCTCGCAGTGTAGGCTACACCTTC
TRBJ1-5,-,-,TRBV20-1,CSASSLSGVGQPQHF,TGCAGTGCTAGTTCCTTGTCGGGGGTAGGACAGCCCCAGCATTTT
TRBJ1-1,TRBD1,-,TRBV14,CASSLRTGGRTEAFF,TGTGCCAGCAGTCTCCGGACAGGGGGTCGGACTGAAGCTTTCTTT
TRBJ2-3,TRBD2,-,TRBV28,CASSFELAGGTDTQYF,TGTGCCAGCAGTTTTGAACTAGCGGGGGGCACAGATACGCAGTATTTT
TRBJ1-2,-,-,TRBV15,CATSQRHNYGYTF,TGTGCCACCAGCCAGAGGCATAACTATGGCTACACCTTC
TRBJ2-7,TRBD1,-,TRBV5-1,CASSPGDRGYEQYF,TGCGCCAGCAGCCCGGGGGACAGGGGGTACGAGCAGTACTTC
TRBJ2-7,-,-,TRBV18,CASSSLGSEYYEQYF,TGTGCCAGCTCATCCCTTGGAAGCGAGTACTACGAGCAGTACTTC
TRBJ2-1,-,-,TRBV24-1,CATRKDSYNEQFF,TGTGCCACCAGGAAGGACAGCTACAATGAGCAGTTCTTC
TRBJ1-6,-,-,TRBV6-1,CASSERQRRGSPLHF,TGTGCCAGCAGTGAAAGGCAGCGTCGTGGTTCACCCCTCCACTTT
TRBJ2-3,TRBD2,-,TRBV7-9,CASSPRRGAIADTQYF,TGTGCCAGCAGCCCTCGGCGGGGGGCCATCGCAGATACGCAGTATTTT
TRBJ2-5,-,-,TRBV3-1/TRBV3-2,CASSQEKLLAVNQETQYF,TGTGCCAGCAGCCAAGAGAAGTTGTTAGCGGTTAACCAAGAGACCCAGTACTTC
TRBJ1-2,-,few,TRBV28,CAISGGNGYTF,TGTGCCATTTCTGGGGGGAATGGCTACACCTTC
TRBJ2-3,TRBD2,-,TRBV7-8,CASSALASQTTDTQYF,TGTGCCAGCAGCGCACTAGCGAGTCAAACCACAGATACGCAGTATTTT
TRBJ2-5,-,-,TRBV7-6,CASSPRGGRQETQYF,TGTGCCAGCAGCCCAAGGGGGGGAAGGCAAGAGACCCAGTACTTC